The present entry profiles one T cell receptor (beta chain) with its context. This sequence may be a read error, since a much larger clone differs from it by one base. The data stem from a study of glioma-infiltrating T cells. Across the study: About 920,000 peripheral T cells were targeted at 4.5- to 10-fold coverage.

V gave up 7 bases and J gave up 5 bases, with 8 bases separating them. The CDR3 sequence is 11 residues long. Looked up from germline, CDR1 is MDHEN and CDR2 is SYDVKM. Amplification of TCR alpha and beta CDR3 regions from RNA used iRepertoire nested multiplex PCR. TCRdb analysed the multiplex PCR reads with MiXCR anew, one entry per CDR3 protein. The sample holds fewer than 500,000 distinct CDR3 sequences, 41% seen once. This chain links TRBV28 with TRBJ1-1; D is undetermined. The TCR originated in a human donor with low-grade glioma or glioblastoma, undergoing nonglioma brain surgery, or in good health (not recorded which). Sequences were obtained from glioma tissue, nonneoplastic brain tissue, or PBMCs (not recorded which). The CDR3 is CASTEVTEAFF. Written as DNA, the CDR3 is TGTGCCAGCACTGAGGTGACTGAAGCTTTCTTT. The full variable domain, with the rest looked up from reference TRBV28 and TRBJ1-1, is DVKVTQSSRYLVKRTGEKVFLECVQDMDHENMFWYRQDPGLGLRLIYFSYDVKMKEKGDIPEGYSVSREKKERFSLILESASTNQTSMYLCASTEVTEAFFGQGTRLTVV.